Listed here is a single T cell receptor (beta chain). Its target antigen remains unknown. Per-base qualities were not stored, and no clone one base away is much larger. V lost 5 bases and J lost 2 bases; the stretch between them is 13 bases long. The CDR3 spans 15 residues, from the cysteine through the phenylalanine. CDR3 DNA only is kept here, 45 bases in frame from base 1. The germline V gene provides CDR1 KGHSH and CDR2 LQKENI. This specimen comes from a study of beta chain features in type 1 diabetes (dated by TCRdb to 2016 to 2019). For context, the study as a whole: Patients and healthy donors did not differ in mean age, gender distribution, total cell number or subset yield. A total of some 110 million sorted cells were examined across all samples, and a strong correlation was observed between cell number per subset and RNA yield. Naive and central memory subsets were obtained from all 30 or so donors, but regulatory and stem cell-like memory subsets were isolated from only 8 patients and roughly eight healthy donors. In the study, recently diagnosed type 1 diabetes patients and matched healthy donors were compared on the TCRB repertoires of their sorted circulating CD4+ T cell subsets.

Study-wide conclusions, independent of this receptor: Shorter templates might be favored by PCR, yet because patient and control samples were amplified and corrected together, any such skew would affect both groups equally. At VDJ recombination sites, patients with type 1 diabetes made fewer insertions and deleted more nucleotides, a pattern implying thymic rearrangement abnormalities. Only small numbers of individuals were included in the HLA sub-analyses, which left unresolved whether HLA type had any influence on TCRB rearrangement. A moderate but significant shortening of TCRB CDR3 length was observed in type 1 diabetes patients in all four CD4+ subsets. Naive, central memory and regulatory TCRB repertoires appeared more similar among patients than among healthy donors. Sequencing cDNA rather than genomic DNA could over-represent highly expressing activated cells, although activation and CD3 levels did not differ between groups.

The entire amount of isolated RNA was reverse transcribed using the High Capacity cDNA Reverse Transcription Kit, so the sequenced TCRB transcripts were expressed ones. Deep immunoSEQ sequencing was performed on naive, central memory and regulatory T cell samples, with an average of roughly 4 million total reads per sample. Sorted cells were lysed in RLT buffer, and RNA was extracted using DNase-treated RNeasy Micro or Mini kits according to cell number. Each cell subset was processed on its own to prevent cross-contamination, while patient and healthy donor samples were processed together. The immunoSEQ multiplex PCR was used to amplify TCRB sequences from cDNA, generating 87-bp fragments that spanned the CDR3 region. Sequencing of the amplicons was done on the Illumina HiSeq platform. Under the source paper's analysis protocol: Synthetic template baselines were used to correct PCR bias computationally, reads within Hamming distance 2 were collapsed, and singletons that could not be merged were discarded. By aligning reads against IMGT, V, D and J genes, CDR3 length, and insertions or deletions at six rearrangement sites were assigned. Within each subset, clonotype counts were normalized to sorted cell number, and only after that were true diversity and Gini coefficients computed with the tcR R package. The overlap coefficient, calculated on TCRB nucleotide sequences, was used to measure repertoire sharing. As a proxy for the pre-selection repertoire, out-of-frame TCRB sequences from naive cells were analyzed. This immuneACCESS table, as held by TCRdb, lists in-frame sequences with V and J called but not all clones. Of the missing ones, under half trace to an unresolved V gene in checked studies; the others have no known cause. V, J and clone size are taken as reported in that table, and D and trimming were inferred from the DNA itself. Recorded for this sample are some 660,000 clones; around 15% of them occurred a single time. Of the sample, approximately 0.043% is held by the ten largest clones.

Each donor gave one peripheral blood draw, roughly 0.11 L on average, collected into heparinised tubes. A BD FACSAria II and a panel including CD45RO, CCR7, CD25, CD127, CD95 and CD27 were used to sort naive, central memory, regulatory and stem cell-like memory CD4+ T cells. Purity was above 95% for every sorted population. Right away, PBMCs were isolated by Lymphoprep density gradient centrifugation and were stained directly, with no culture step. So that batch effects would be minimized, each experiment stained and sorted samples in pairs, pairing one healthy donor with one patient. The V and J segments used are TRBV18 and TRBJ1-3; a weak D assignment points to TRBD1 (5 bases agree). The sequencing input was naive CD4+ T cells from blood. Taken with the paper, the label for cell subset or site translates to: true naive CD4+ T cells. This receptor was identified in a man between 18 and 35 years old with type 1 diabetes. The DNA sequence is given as TGTGCCAGCTCATCGACAGAGGGGCCTGGAAACACCATATATTTT. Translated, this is CASSSTEGPGNTIYF.